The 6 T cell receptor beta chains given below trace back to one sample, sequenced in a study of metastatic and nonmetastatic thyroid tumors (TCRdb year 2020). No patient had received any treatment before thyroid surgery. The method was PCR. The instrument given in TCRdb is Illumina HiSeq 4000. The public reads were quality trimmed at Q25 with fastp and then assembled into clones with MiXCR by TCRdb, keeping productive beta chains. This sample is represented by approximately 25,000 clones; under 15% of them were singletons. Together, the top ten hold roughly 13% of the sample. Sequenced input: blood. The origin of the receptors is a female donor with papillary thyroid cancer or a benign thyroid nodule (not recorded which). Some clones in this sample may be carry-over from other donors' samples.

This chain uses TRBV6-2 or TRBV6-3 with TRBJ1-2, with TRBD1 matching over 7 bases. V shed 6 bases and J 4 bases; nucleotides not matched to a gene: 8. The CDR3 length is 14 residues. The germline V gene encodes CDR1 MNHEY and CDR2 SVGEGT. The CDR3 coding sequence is TGTGCCAGCAGATCCACAGGGGCGGGCTATGGCTACACCTTC. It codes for CASRSTGAGYGYTF.

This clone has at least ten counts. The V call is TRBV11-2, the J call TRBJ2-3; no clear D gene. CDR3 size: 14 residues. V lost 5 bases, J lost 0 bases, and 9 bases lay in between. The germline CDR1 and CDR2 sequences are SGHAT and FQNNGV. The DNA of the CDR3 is TGTGCCAGCAGCCAAGACCCTAGCACAGATACGCAGTATTTT. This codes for CASSQDPSTDTQYF.

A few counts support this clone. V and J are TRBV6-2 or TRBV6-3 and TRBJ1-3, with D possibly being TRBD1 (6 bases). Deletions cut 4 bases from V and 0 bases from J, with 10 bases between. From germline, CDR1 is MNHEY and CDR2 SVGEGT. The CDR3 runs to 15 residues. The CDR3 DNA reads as TGTGCCAGCAGTTCGGGGACATTCTCTGGAAACACCATATATTTT. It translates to CASSSGTFSGNTIYF.

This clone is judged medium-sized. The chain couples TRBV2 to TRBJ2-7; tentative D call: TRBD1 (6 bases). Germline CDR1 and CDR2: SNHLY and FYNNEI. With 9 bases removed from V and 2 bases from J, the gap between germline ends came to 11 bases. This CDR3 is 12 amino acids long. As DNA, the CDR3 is TGTGCCAGGGCACAGGGCCCCTACGAGCAGTACTTC. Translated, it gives CARAQGPYEQYF. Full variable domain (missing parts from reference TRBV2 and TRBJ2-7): EPEVTQTPSHQVTQMGQEVILRCVPISNHLYFYWYRQILGQKVEFLVSFYNNEISEKSEIFDDQFSVERPDGSNFTLKIRSTKLEDSAMYFCARAQGPYEQYFGPGTRLTVT.

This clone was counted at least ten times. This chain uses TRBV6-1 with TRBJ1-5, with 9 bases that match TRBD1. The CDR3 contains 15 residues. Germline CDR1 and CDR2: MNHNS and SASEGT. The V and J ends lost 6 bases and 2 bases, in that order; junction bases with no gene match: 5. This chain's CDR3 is CASRLTGGGNQPQHF. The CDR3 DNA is TGTGCCAGCAGACTGACAGGGGGGGGCAATCAGCCCCAGCATTTT.

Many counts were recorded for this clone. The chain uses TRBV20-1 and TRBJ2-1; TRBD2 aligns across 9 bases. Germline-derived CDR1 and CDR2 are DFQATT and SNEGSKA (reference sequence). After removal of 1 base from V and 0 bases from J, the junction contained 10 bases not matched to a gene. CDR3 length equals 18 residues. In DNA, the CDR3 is TGCAGTGCTAGAGCCCCGGGACTAGCAGGCGGCTCCTACAATGAGCAGTTCTTC. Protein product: CSARAPGLAGGSYNEQFF.